These 30 T cell receptor beta chains were all obtained from the same sample, sequenced in a study of blood T cells in healthy people across ages (dated by TCRdb to the mid-2010s). Libraries came from 5' RACE. This sample was sequenced with an Illumina HiSeq 2500. A second PCR of 7 to 11 cycles was performed with a sample-barcoded 5' primer and a J-beta primer mix. TCRdb itself trimmed the public reads at Q25 with fastp, ran MiXCR and retained productive beta chains. Rows are combined by CDR3 protein, so each entry shows the most common genes and DNA. The sample contains some 930,000 distinct CDR3 sequences, almost 30% of them found a single time. Jointly, the top ten make up roughly 10% of the sample. The data also belong to a second study, concerning T cells of mothers and their children.

Sequencing input: blood. The source of these receptors is a woman in her forties in good health.

Points on this clonotype: This may be a read error: a much more frequent sequence differs by one nucleotide. The chain has TRBV5-1 and TRBJ2-7; D gene uncertain. Germline values: CDR1 SGHRS, CDR2 YFSETQ. This CDR3 has 14 amino acids. In nucleotides, the CDR3 is TGCACCAGCAGCTCTACTCAAGGGTCCTACGAGCAGTACTTC. Translated, it gives CTSSSTQGSYEQYF.

The chain has TRBV6-5 and TRBJ2-1; D gene uncertain. Between the trimmed V and J ends, which lost 2 bases and 0 bases, there was a span of 14 bases. In germline, CDR1 is MNHEY, CDR2 SVGAGI. The CDR3 extends over 17 amino acids. The CDR3 sequence: CASSYPVGRNSYNEQFF. DNA of the CDR3: TGTGCCAGCAGTTACCCTGTGGGAAGGAACTCCTACAATGAGCAGTTCTTC.

In this sample, this clonotype turned up many times. The CDR3 nucleotides read TGCGCCAGCAGCTTGATATCCGGACAGGGGGCTGGAGAGCAGTACTTC. It translates to CASSLISGQGAGEQYF. The chain uses TRBV5-1 and TRBJ2-7; 11 nucleotides align to TRBD1. Germline V gives CDR1 SGHRS, CDR2 YFSETQ. The CDR3 sequence is 16 residues long. V shed 1 base and J 7 bases; nucleotides not matched to a gene: 10. Combining the CDR3 with reference TRBV5-1 and TRBJ2-7 gives the whole variable domain KAGVTQTPRYLIKTRGQQVTLSCSPISGHRSVSWYQQTPGQGLQFLFEYFSETQRNKGNFPGRFSGRQFSNSRSEMNVSTLELGDSALYLCASSLISGQGAGEQYFGPGTRLTVT.

The chain couples TRBV28 to TRBJ1-5, with D tentatively TRBD1 (5 bases). Trimming pared 5 bases from V and 7 bases from J, leaving 15 bases between. Germline CDR1 is MDHEN and CDR2 is SYDVKM. This CDR3 is 14 amino acids long. The CDR3: CASSMGGRKQPQHF. CDR3 nucleotides: TGTGCCAGCAGTATGGGGGGTAGGAAACAGCCCCAGCATTTT. Filled out from reference TRBV28 and TRBJ1-5, the complete variable domain reads DVKVTQSSRYLVKRTGEKVFLECVQDMDHENMFWYRQDPGLGLRLIYFSYDVKMKEKGDIPEGYSVSREKKERFSLILESASTNQTSMYLCASSMGGRKQPQHFGDGTRLSIL.

This clonotype was seen only a few times. V and J are TRBV7-9 and TRBJ2-3; the match to TRBD2 covers 8 bases. Unmatched junction bases numbered 2, after V lost 3 bases and J lost 6 bases. Germline V gene data show CDR1 as SEHNR and CDR2 as FQNEAQ (reference sequence). This CDR3 contains 13 residues. The CDR3 protein is CASSFVAGDTQYF. The CDR3 region has the DNA TGTGCCAGCAGCTTTGTAGCGGGGGATACGCAGTATTTT.

This chain uses TRBV7-9 with TRBJ2-1, with D hard to call. V was pared by 11 bases and J by 8 bases, with 16 bases between. CDR3 length: 12 residues. Germline V gives CDR1 SEHNR, CDR2 FQNEAQ (reference sequence). The CDR3 region has the DNA TGTGCCGGCCGCAACTCCCTCGATGAGCAGTTCTTC. This translates into CAGRNSLDEQFF.

For the CDR3, the DNA is TGTGCCAGCAGATTGACAGGGGAAGGCGGCTACACCTTC. Amino acid sequence: CASRLTGEGGYTF. The rearrangement links TRBV6-2 or TRBV6-3 to TRBJ1-2, with 8 bases identical to TRBD1. CDR1 and CDR2 (germline): MNHEY, SVGEGT. The CDR3 is 13 amino acids. The trim removed 6 bases at V and 8 bases at J, leaving 8 bases unmatched.

This clonotype appeared a single time. V gene TRBV20-1 combines with J gene TRBJ2-7, with no clear D. Germline V gives CDR1 DFQATT, CDR2 SNEGSKA (reference sequence). This CDR3 has 10 amino acids. V lost 7 bases to trimming and J lost 5 bases, with 9 bases between them. The CDR3 sequence is CSVLVNEQYF. CDR3 nucleotide sequence: TGCAGTGTCTTGGTTAACGAGCAGTACTTC.

The chain combines TRBV3-1 with TRBJ1-1; D not certain. The CDR3 totals 15 residues. In germline, CDR1 is LGHDT, CDR2 YNNKEL (reference sequence). The ends were cut back, 0 bases at V and 3 bases at J, with 11 bases in the middle. The CDR3 nucleotides are TGTGCCAGCAGCCAAGATATGGGGTCCTACACTGAAGCTTTCTTT. Encoded protein: CASSQDMGSYTEAFF. The variable domain in full, completed from reference TRBV3-1 and TRBJ1-1, reads DTAVSQTPKYLVTQMGNDKSIKCEQNLGHDTMYWYKQDSKKFLKIMFSYNNKELIINETVPNRFSPKSPDKAHLNLHINSLELGDSAVYFCASSQDMGSYTEAFFGQGTRLTVV.

Many counts were recorded for this clonotype. This sequence joins TRBV7-9 and TRBJ1-2; TRBD1 might be the D (5 bases). There are 17 residues in the CDR3. Germline CDR1 reads SEHNR; CDR2 reads FQNEAQ (reference sequence). V lost 5 bases, J lost 9 bases, and 28 bases lay in between. Written as DNA, the CDR3 is TGTGCCAGCAGCCTCACTCCCGCCGGACACGGATTGGAAAGCTACACCTTC. It encodes CASSLTPAGHGLESYTF.

This clonotype was detected a few times. The chain combines TRBV12-3 or TRBV12-4 with TRBJ1-1; 10 bases map to TRBD1. The junction had 4 bases not matched to a gene; V was cut back by 0 bases and J by 6 bases. The CDR3 consists of 15 residues. Here the CDR3 reads CASSLAGQGSAEAFF. Written as DNA, the CDR3 is TGTGCCAGCAGTTTAGCGGGACAGGGGTCCGCTGAAGCTTTCTTT.

In its sample, this clonotype was seen a few times. V is TRBV7-3 and J is TRBJ2-7; no firm D call. Trimming removed 4 bases at V and 6 bases at J, with 7 bases between. The germline V gene encodes CDR1 SGHTA and CDR2 FQGTGA. CDR3 length: 11 residues. The CDR3 is CASSCPREQYF. Written as DNA, the CDR3 is TGTGCCAGCAGCTGCCCCCGCGAGCAGTACTTC.

This clonotype came up once. CDR3 DNA sequence: TGTGCCAGCAGGTCCTCACCAGGCTCCTACGAGCAGTACTTC. Its protein product is CASRSSPGSYEQYF. The rearrangement links TRBV12-3 or TRBV12-4 to TRBJ2-7; D not certain. The V end lost 6 bases, the J end lost 0 bases, and 12 bases lay between the germline ends. This CDR3 spans 14 amino acids.

The rearrangement joins TRBV25-1 to TRBJ2-1, with TRBD1 matching 10 bases. The germline CDR1 and CDR2 sequences are MGHDK and SYGVNS. The V gene end was trimmed by 4 bases and the J gene end by 10 bases; junction bases not matched to a gene: 13. The CDR3 runs to 16 residues. The DNA of the CDR3 is TGTGCCAGCAGTGGGGGGGACAGGGGCCCTACCTACGAGCAGTTCTTC. It codes for CASSGGDRGPTYEQFF.

The chain recombines TRBV20-1 with TRBJ2-2, with 7 bases lining up with TRBD2. Germline CDR1 is DFQATT and CDR2 is SNEGSKA (reference sequence). V dropped 7 bases and J dropped 5; count of bases not matched to a gene: 7. The CDR3 is made up of 13 amino acids. The CDR3 nucleotides read TGCAGTGTTTCGTTGCGGGAGACCGGGGAGCTGTTTTTT. It codes for CSVSLRETGELFF.

Worth noting for this clonotype: This could be a read error, since a much larger clone is one nucleotide away. V gene TRBV15 combines with J gene TRBJ2-5; no firm D call. Trimming stripped 1 base from V and 2 bases from J, with 8 bases between. CDR1 and CDR2 (germline): LNHNV, YYDKDF (reference sequence). The CDR3 extends over 14 amino acids. CDR3 sequence: CATSRGLSQETQYF. CDR3 nucleotides: TGTGCCACCAGCAGAGGACTGTCGCAAGAGACCCAGTACTTC.

This clonotype has a handful of counts. The chain has TRBV29-1 and TRBJ1-2, with D uncertain. The germline CDR1 and CDR2 sequences are SQVTM and ANQGSEA. V was trimmed by 7 bases and J by 5 bases, leaving 11 bases between them. This CDR3 is built from 11 residues. CDR3 nucleotide sequence: TGCAGCGGGAGTAGTGGATATGGCTACACCTTC. Translating it yields CSGSSGYGYTF.

The table lists this clonotype with many counts. The chain recombines TRBV5-1 with TRBJ1-2, with D unclear. Germline assignment: CDR1 SGHRS and CDR2 YFSETQ. V was trimmed by 4 bases and J by 4 bases, leaving 14 bases between them. The CDR3 runs to 14 residues. The CDR3 loop reads CASSRERSGYGYTF. The CDR3 nucleotides are TGCGCCAGCAGCCGTGAGAGATCGGGCTATGGCTACACCTTC.

V is TRBV6-6 and J is TRBJ2-3, with D perhaps TRBD1 or TRBD2 (6 bases each). Germline assignment: CDR1 MNHNY and CDR2 SVGAGI (reference sequence). The CDR3 sequence is 13 residues long. V dropped 5 bases and J dropped 7 bases, with 13 bases sitting between them. CDR3 region: CASSRGVGYTQYF. In nucleotides, the CDR3 is TGTGCCAGCAGTAGGGGGGTGGGGTATACGCAGTATTTT.

The sample holds many counts of this clonotype. The chain employs TRBV12-3 or TRBV12-4 and TRBJ1-1, with D unclear. Between the trimmed V and J ends, which lost 5 bases and 6 bases, there was a span of 16 bases. The CDR3 length is 14 residues. CDR3 sequence: CASSPRTLGAEAFF. CDR3 nucleotides: TGTGCCAGCAGTCCGCGGACTCTTGGTGCTGAAGCTTTCTTT.

Details on this clonotype: This could be a read error, since a much larger clone is one nucleotide away. The V call is TRBV27, the J call TRBJ2-7; D is uncertain. CDR1 and CDR2 from the germline V gene are MNHEY and SMNVEV (reference sequence). CDR3 length equals 14 residues. In nucleotides, the CDR3 is TGTGCCAGCAGGTTATGGTCAAATTCCTACGAGCAGTACTTC. Translated, it gives CASRLWSNSYEQYF.

This chain joins TRBV28 and TRBJ2-3; TRBD2 matches 7 bases. The V and J ends lost 3 bases and 2 bases, in that order; junction bases with no gene match: 14. There are 18 residues in the CDR3. The germline gives CDR1 MDHEN, CDR2 SYDVKM. The CDR3 coding sequence is TGTGCCAGCAGTTTTATAGGGGTTGGGACTACATCCACAGATACGCAGTATTTT. The encoded protein is CASSFIGVGTTSTDTQYF.

Remarks on this clonotype: One end of the junction varies from germline; a read error may be responsible. V gene TRBV12-3 or TRBV12-4 combines with J gene TRBJ2-3; a weak D match, TRBD1 (5 bases). The CDR3 runs to 14 residues. The DNA of the CDR3 is TGTGCCGGCAGTTTTGCAGGGCAATCCTATACGCAGTATTTT. It encodes CAGSFAGQSYTQYF.

The V call is TRBV18, the J call TRBJ2-5, with 7 bases that match TRBD2. This CDR3 has 13 residues. Germline lookup yields CDR1 KGHSH and CDR2 LQKENI. After removal of 1 base from V and 11 bases from J, the junction contained 7 bases not matched to a gene. The CDR3, as DNA: TGTGCCAGCTCACCACAGAGCGGGAATGAGCAGTACTTC. As protein: CASSPQSGNEQYF.

This clonotype was picked up many times. The V call is TRBV7-2, the J call TRBJ1-2; D is undetermined. Germline V gene lookup returns CDR1 SGHTA and CDR2 FQGNSA. With 1 base removed from V and 6 bases from J, the gap between germline ends came to 12 bases. The CDR3 is made up of 14 amino acids. As DNA, the CDR3 is TGTGCCAGCAGCTTAGATTGGGCTGGGAATGGCTACACCTTC. Translated: CASSLDWAGNGYTF.

The rearrangement links TRBV7-9 to TRBJ2-1, with 7 nucleotides matching TRBD2. The V gene's germline CDR1 is SEHNR and CDR2 FQNEAQ (reference sequence). With 3 bases clipped from V and 0 bases from J, the junction kept 5 bases outside the gene matches. CDR3 length equals 16 residues. CDR3 sequence: CASSFSSGGSYNEQFF. The CDR3 DNA reads TGTGCCAGCAGCTTCTCCTCGGGGGGCTCCTACAATGAGCAGTTCTTC.

The chain joins TRBV7-2 to TRBJ1-3; weak D call: TRBD1 (5 bases). From germline, CDR1 is SGHTA and CDR2 FQGNSA. V shed 5 bases and J shed 2 bases, with 19 bases lying between them. CDR3 size: 17 residues. The CDR3 here is CASSPGAGVSPGNTIYF. DNA of the CDR3: TGTGCCAGCAGCCCTGGGGCAGGAGTTAGCCCTGGAAACACCATATATTTT.

This clonotype was detected ten times or more. The rearrangement uses TRBV4-1 and TRBJ1-2; maybe TRBD1 (6 bases). Trimming cost V 1 base and J 5 bases, with 11 bases left between them. The CDR3 loop spans 14 amino acids. Germline lookup yields CDR1 MGHRA and CDR2 YSYEKL. The chain's CDR3 is CASSQGAGEYGYTF. The CDR3 bases are TGCGCCAGCAGCCAAGGCGCAGGGGAGTATGGCTACACCTTC.

Only a few counts were recorded for this clonotype. This chain connects TRBV28 to TRBJ1-6; D gene unclear. With 7 bases removed from V and 6 bases from J, the gap between germline ends came to 10 bases. Germline V lookup: CDR1 MDHEN, CDR2 SYDVKM. CDR3 length: 13 residues. The CDR3 protein is CASMIERNSPLHF. Here the CDR3 DNA reads TGTGCCAGCATGATAGAGCGTAATTCACCCCTCCACTTT.

The chain recombines TRBV30 with TRBJ1-1, with D perhaps TRBD1 (5 bases). CDR1 and CDR2 from the germline V gene are GTSNPN and SVGIG (reference sequence). The CDR3 covers 13 residues. V was trimmed by 1 base and J by 5 bases, leaving 11 bases between them. CDR3 in DNA: TGTGCCTGGAGTGAGGGGATCACGACTGAAGCTTTCTTT. It translates to CAWSEGITTEAFF.